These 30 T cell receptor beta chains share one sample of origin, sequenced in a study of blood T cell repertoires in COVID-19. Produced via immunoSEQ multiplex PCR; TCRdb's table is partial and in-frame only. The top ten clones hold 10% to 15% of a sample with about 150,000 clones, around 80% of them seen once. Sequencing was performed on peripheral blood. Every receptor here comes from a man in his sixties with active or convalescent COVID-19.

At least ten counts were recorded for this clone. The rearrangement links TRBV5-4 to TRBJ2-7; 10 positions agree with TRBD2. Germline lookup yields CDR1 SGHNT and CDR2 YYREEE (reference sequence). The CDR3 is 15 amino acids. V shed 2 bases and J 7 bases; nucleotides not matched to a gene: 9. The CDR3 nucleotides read TGTGCCAGCAGCTTTAGGACTAGCGGAGGAGGAGAGCAGTACTTC. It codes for CASSFRTSGGGEQYF.

CDR3 loop: CASSPDLADGYTF. The CDR3 coding sequence is TGTGCCAGCTCACCCGACCTCGCGGATGGCTACACCTTC. The rearrangement joins TRBV18 to TRBJ1-2, with D unresolved. Between the trimmed V and J ends, which lost 3 bases and 6 bases, there was a span of 11 bases. CDR1 and CDR2 from the germline V gene are KGHSH and LQKENI. The CDR3 length is 13 residues.

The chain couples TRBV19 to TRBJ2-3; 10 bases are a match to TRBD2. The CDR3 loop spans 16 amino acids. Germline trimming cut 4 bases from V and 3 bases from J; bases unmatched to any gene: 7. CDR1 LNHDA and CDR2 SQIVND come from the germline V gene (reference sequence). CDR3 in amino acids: CASSRAGLARTDTQYF. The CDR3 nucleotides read TGTGCCAGTAGTAGGGCGGGACTAGCGAGAACAGATACGCAGTATTTT.

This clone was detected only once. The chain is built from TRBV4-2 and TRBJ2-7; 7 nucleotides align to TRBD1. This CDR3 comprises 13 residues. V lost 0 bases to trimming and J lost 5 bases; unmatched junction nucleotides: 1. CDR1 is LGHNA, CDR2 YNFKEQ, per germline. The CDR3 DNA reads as TGTGCCAGCAGCCAAGATCAGGGGGACGAGCAGTACTTC. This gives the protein CASSQDQGDEQYF.

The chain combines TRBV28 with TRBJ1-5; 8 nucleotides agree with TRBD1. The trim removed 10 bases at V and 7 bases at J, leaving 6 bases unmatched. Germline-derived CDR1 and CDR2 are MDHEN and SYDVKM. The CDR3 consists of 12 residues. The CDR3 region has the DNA TGTGCCACAGACAGGGGTACGCAGCCCCAGCATTTT. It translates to CATDRGTQPQHF.

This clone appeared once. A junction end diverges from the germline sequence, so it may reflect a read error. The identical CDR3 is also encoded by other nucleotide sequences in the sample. CDR3 DNA: TGTGCCACTAGCAGAGACGTTGAGACCCAGTACTTC. Translation gives CATSRDVETQYF. This sequence joins TRBV15 and TRBJ2-5; D is ambiguous. The CDR3 loop spans 12 amino acids. Germline CDR1 reads LNHNV; CDR2 reads YYDKDF (reference sequence).

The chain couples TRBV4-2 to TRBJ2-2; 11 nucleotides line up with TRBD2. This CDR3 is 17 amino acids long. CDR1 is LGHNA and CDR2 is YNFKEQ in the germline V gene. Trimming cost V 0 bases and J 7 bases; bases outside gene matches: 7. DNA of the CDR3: TGTGCCAGCAGCCAAGAACTAGCGGGAGAGGTAGGCGGGGAGCTGTTTTTT. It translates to CASSQELAGEVGGELFF.

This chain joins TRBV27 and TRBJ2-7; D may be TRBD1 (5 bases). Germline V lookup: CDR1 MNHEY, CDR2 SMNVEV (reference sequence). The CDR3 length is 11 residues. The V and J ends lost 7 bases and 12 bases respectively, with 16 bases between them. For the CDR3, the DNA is TGTGCCAGCAAGGTTGGGGCAAGATGGTACTTC. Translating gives CASKVGARWYF.

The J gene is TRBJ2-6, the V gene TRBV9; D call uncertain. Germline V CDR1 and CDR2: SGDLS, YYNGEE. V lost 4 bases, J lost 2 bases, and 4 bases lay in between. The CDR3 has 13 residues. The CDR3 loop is CASSPTGANVLTF. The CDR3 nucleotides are TGTGCCAGCAGCCCTACTGGGGCCAACGTCCTGACTTTC. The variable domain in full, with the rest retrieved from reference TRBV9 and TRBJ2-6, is DSGVTQTPKHLITATGQRVTLRCSPRSGDLSVYWYQQSLDQGLQFLIQYYNGEERAKGNILERFSAQQFPDLHSELNLSSLELGDSALYFCASSPTGANVLTFGAGSRLTVL.

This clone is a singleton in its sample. Here the CDR3 DNA reads TGCGCCAGCAGCCGCGATCCGGGACTAGGTGACGGGGAGCTGTTTTTT. This codes for CASSRDPGLGDGELFF. The chain employs TRBV5-1 and TRBJ2-2; 8 bases are a match to TRBD2. The CDR3 is 16 residues long. The germline CDR1 and CDR2 sequences are SGHRS and YFSETQ. After removal of 4 bases from V and 7 bases from J, the junction contained 12 bases not matched to a gene.

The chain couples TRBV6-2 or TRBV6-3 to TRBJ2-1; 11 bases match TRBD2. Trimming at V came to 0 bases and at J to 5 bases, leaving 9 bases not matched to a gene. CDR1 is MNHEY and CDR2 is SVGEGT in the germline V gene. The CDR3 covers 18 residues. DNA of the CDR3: TGTGCCAGCAGTTACTCGATGGGCCTAGCGGGAGGCCACAATGAGCAGTTCTTC. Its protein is CASSYSMGLAGGHNEQFF.

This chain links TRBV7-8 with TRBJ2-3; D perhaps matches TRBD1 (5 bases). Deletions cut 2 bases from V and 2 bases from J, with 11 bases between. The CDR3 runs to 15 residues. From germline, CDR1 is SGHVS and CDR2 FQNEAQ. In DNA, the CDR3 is TGTGCCAGCAGCTTAACCCCCGGACACACAGATACGCAGTATTTT. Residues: CASSLTPGHTDTQYF.

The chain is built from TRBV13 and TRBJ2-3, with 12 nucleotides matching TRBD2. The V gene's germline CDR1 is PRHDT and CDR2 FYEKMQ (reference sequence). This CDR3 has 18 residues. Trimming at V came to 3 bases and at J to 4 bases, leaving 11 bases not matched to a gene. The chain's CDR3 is CASSLTVTSGSGADTQYF. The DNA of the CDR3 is TGTGCCAGCAGCTTGACCGTGACTAGCGGGAGTGGAGCAGATACGCAGTATTTT.

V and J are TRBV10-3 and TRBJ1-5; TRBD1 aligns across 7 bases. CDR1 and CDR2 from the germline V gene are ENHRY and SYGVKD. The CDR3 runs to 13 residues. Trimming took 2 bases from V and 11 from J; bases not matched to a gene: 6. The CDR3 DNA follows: TGTGCCATCAGTGAGACCGACAGGGTGTCCCAGCATTTT. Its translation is CAISETDRVSQHF.

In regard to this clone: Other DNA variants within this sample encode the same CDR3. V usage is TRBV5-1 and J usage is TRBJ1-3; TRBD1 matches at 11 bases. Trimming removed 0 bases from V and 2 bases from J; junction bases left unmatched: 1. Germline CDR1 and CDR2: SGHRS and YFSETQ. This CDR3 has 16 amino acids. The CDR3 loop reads CASSLADRGPGNTIYF. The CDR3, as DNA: TGCGCCAGCAGCTTGGCGGACAGGGGGCCTGGAAACACCATATATTTT.

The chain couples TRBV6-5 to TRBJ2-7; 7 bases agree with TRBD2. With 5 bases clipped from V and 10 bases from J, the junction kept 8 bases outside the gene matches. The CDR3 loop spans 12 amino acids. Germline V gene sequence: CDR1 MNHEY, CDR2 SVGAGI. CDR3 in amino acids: CASSPRRGDQYF. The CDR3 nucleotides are TGTGCCAGCAGTCCACGCCGGGGGGACCAGTACTTC.

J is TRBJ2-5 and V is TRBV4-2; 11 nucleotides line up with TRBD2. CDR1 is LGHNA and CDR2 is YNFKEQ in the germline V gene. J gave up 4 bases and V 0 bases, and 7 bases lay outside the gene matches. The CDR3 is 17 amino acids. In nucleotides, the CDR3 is TGTGCCAGCAGCCAAGATACTAGCGGGAGAGAGTTAGAGACCCAGTACTTC. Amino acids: CASSQDTSGRELETQYF.

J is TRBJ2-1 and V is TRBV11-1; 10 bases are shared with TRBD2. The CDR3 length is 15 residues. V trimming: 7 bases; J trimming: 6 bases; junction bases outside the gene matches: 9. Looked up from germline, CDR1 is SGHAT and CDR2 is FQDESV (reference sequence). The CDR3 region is CASTPLAGEGNEQFF. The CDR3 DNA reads TGTGCCAGCACACCCCTAGCGGGAGAAGGCAATGAGCAGTTCTTC.

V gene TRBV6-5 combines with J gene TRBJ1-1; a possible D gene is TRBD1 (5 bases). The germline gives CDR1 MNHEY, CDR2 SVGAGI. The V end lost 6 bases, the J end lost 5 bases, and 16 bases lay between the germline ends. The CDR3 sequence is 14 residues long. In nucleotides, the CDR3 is TGTGCCAGCAGCCGCGTTGGGGGGACGACTGAAGCTTTCTTT. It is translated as CASSRVGGTTEAFF.

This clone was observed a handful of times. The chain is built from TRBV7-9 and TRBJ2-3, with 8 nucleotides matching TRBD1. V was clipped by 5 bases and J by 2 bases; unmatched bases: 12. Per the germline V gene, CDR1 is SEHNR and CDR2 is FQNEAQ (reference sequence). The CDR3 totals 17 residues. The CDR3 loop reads CASSRDRGGNPTDTQYF. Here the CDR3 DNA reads TGTGCCAGCAGCCGCGACAGGGGCGGGAACCCCACAGATACGCAGTATTTT.

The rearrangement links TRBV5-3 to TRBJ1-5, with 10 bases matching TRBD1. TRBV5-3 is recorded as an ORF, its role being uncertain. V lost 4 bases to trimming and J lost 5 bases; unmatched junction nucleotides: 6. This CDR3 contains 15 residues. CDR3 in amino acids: CARSLGTGAHQPQHF. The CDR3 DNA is TGTGCCAGAAGCCTCGGGACAGGGGCTCATCAGCCCCAGCATTTT.

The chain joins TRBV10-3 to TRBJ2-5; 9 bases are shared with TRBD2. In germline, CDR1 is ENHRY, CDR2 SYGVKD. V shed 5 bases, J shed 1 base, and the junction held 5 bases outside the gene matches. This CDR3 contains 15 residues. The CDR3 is CAISSERGVQETQYF. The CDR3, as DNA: TGTGCCATCAGTTCGGAGCGGGGGGTCCAAGAGACCCAGTACTTC.

The CDR3, as DNA: TGTGCCAGCTCTCTCGGGACAGGAACCTACGAGCAGTACTTC. Translation gives CASSLGTGTYEQYF. The rearrangement uses TRBV18 and TRBJ2-7, with TRBD1 matching over 8 bases. Trimming took 6 bases from V and 2 from J; bases not matched to a gene: 6. The CDR3 sequence is 14 residues long. The V gene's germline CDR1 is KGHSH and CDR2 LQKENI.

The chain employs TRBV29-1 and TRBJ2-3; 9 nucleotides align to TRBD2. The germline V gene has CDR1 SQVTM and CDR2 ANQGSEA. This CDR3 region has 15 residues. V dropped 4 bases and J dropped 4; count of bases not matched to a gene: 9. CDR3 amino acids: CSVAPSGRISDTQYF. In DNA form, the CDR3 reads TGCAGCGTTGCGCCAAGCGGGAGGATCTCAGATACGCAGTATTTT.

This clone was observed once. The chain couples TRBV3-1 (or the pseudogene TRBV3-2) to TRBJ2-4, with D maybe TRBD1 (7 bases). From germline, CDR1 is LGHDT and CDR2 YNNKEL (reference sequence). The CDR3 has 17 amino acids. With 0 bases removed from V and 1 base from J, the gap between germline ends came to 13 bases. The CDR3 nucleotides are TGTGCCAGCAGCCAAGATCCAGGGGGGTTCGCCAAAAACATTCAGTACTTC. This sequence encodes CASSQDPGGFAKNIQYF.

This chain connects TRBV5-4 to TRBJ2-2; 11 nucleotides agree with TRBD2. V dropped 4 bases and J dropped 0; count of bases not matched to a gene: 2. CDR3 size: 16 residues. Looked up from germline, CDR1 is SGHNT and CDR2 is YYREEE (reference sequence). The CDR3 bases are TGTGCCAGCAGCAAACTAGCGGGGGCGAACACCGGGGAGCTGTTTTTT. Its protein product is CASSKLAGANTGELFF.

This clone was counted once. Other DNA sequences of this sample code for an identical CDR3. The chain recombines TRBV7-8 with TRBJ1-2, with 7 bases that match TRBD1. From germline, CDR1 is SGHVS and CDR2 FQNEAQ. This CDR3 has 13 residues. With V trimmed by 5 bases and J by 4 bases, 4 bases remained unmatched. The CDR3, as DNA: TGTGCCAGCAGCGAGCAGGGGGGCTATGGCTACACCTTC. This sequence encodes CASSEQGGYGYTF.

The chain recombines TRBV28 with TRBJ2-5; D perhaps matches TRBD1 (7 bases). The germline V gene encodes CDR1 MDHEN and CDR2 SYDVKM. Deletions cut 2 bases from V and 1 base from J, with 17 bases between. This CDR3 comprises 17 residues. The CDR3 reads CASSLVGAGGIQETQYF. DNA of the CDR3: TGTGCCAGCAGTTTAGTCGGGGCAGGGGGGATCCAAGAGACCCAGTACTTC.

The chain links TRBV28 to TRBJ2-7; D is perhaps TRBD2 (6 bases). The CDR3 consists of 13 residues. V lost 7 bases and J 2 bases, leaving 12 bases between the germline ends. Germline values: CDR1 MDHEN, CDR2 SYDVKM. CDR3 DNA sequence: TGTGCCAGCACGGGACTCCCCACCTACGAGCAGTACTTC. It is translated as CASTGLPTYEQYF.

The CDR3 nucleotides are TGTGCCAGCAGTTTCCGGGTCGCTAATTCACCCCTCCACTTT. Amino acid sequence: CASSFRVANSPLHF. This chain links TRBV6-2 or TRBV6-3 with TRBJ1-6, with D unclear. CDR3 length: 14 amino acids. The germline V gene encodes CDR1 MNHEY and CDR2 SVGEGT. V dropped 4 bases and J dropped 6 bases, with 10 bases sitting between them.